The T cell receptor beta chain described here comes from a study of T cell responses to AZD1222 COVID-19 vaccine (TCRdb year 2021). Regarding the complete study: TCR sequencing covered about 230 trial participants: around 210 given two doses of AZD1222 and about 26 given two doses of MenACWY control vaccine. Enrollment into the trials was organized by age into subgroups of 18-55, 56-69 and 70-plus years, and those subgroups contained roughly 150, 30 and 60 TCR-sequenced participants, respectively.

This clone has only one observation. The specificity of this receptor is unknown. Base qualities are not provided; no much larger clone lies one nucleotide away. The CDR3 regions of human TCRbeta chains were analyzed by immunosequencing. In the paper's pipeline: TCRs in the repertoires were compared against a reference library of SARS-CoV-2-specific TCRs that had been generated with the MIRA antigen-specificity platform. Breadth was defined as the fraction of unique TCRs that were SARS-CoV-2-associated. Depth was defined as the fraction of total T cells that were SARS-CoV-2-associated. Each spike-specific TCR was assigned to its reactive spike region and to a CD4 or CD8 class using the MIRA data. Log10-transformed breadth and depth values were compared by one-way ANOVA with Sidak's multiple comparisons tests. TCRdb provides this immuneACCESS table in a form limited to in-frame rearrangements. Some clones are lacking; in checked studies, under half of them reflect an unresolved V gene, and why the rest are absent is not known. The D gene and trimming were derived from the DNA, and the V and J assignments and clone size from that table. This sample comprises around 83,000 clones, about nine tenths of them detected only once. About 5% of the sample lies in the top ten.

Broader findings and caveats from the paper: In the small 56-69-year group, the increase in depth fell short of significance, most likely because of low power. Most participants were white British and females outnumbered males, and the authors suggested that clonal diversity may have been underestimated. A significant rise in spike-specific TCR breadth and depth was observed after two AZD1222 doses relative to day 0 and relative to MenACWY recipients. Epitopes outside the regions mutated in the B.1.351 and B.1.1.7 variants were reportedly recognized by nearly half of the unique spike-specific TCRs. No day 14 peak-response samples were available, so repertoires were characterized only after the peak T cell response. Only five or six AZD1222 recipients were SARS-CoV-2 seropositive at baseline, limiting conclusions about previously exposed vaccinees. CD4 TCRs associated with the vaccine covered the entire spike protein, and the dominant responses were in regions 160-218 and 743-854.

Read against the paper, the sample's time point label means: about 28 days (+/-7) after the second vaccine dose. AZD1222 recipients with second doses at about 4 weeks or about 12 weeks were pooled, because spike-specific TCR depth and breadth did not differ between schedules. The vaccinee samples were drawn from two UK trials, COV001 and COV002, one of which was a single-blind randomized controlled phase 2/3 trial testing AZD1222 (ChAdOx1 nCoV-19) in healthy adults. Trial participant PBMC samples were collected at day 0 and day 28 after the second dose for TCRbeta chain sequencing. The sample here was peripheral blood, taken 28 days after the second AZD1222 dose. This TCR was sampled from an adult who received the AZD1222 COVID-19 vaccine.

This receptor carries the CDR3 CASSGQEVSEQYF. DNA sequence: TGTGCCAGCAGTGGGCAGGAGGTGAGCGAGCAGTACTTC. The sequence links TRBV6-2 or TRBV6-3 to TRBJ2-7, with a tentative D gene TRBD2 over 5 matching bases. From the germline V gene, CDR1 is MNHEY and CDR2 is SVGEGT. V is pared back by 5 bases and J by 6 bases, with 14 bases lying between the germline termini. From the cysteine through the phenylalanine, the CDR3 covers 13 amino acids. Only CDR3 DNA remains: 39 bases, in frame from the first base.